Listed below are T cell receptor beta chains from one sample, sequenced in a study of T cells after yellow fever vaccination. TCRdb called the 5' RACE reads again in MiXCR, with one record for every CDR3 protein. Among 65,000 to 70,000 distinct CDR3 sequences listed, 5.9% were seen once. Sequencing was performed on CD4+ T cells sorted from PBMCs, taken around 15 days after the first yellow fever vaccination. These receptors all stem from a man between 18 and 29 years old who received the YFV17D yellow fever vaccine. Both conserved end residues are part of each CDR3. The order of the fields is CDR3 length, V gene, D gene, J gene, clone size, CDR3 protein, CDR3 DNA. D genes are given only for firm matches. Rows give clone size only sometimes, using once, few, many, or a class for an expanded clone.

>12|TRBV28|NA|TRBJ1-5|NA
CASAAGNQPQHF
TGTGCCAGCGCTGCAGGGAATCAGCCCCAGCATTTT
>10|TRBV12-3/TRBV12-4|NA|TRBJ2-3|many
CASSLYTQYF
TGTGCCAGCAGTTTGTATACGCAGTATTTT
>14|TRBV7-2|TRBD1|TRBJ1-2|many
CASSSDRVHYGYTF
TGTGCCAGCAGCTCGGACAGGGTTCACTATGGCTACACCTTC
>14|TRBV15|NA|TRBJ2-7|many
CATSRLQSPYEQYF
TGTGCCACCAGCAGACTGCAATCCCCCTACGAGCAGTACTTC
>15|TRBV20-1|TRBD2|TRBJ2-1|many
CSAPIAGGLTPERFF
TGCAGTGCTCCGATAGCGGGGGGGCTAACCCCCGAGCGGTTCTTC
>13|TRBV20-1|NA|TRBJ2-3|many
CSAREEGLDTQYF
TGCAGTGCTAGAGAAGAGGGGCTGGATACGCAGTATTTT
>12|TRBV27|NA|TRBJ1-4|many
CASRTRGGKLFF
TGTGCCAGCAGGACCCGGGGTGGGAAACTGTTTTTT
>16|TRBV5-4|TRBD1|TRBJ2-1|many
CASSSRGQGVYNEQFF
TGTGCCAGCAGTTCACGCGGACAGGGGGTTTACAATGAGCAGTTCTTC
>15|TRBV28|TRBD1|TRBJ1-5|many
CASSPDRAGLQPQHF
TGTGCCAGCAGCCCGGACAGGGCGGGGCTTCAGCCCCAGCATTTT
>17|TRBV4-3|TRBD1|TRBJ1-1|many
CASSQDRTGGMYTEAFF
TGCGCCAGCAGCCAAGACCGAACAGGGGGTATGTACACTGAAGCTTTCTTT
>16|TRBV4-2|TRBD1|TRBJ1-2|many
CASSQDLRGDSYGYTF
TGTGCCAGCAGCCAAGATTTGCGGGGGGACAGCTATGGCTACACCTTC
>14|TRBV4-2|NA|TRBJ2-2|many
CASSQDFGTGELFF
TGTGCCAGCAGCCAAGATTTTGGAACCGGGGAGCTGTTTTTT
>13|TRBV2|NA|TRBJ2-5|many
CASTPVHRETQYF
TGTGCCAGCACCCCGGTACACAGGGAGACCCAGTACTTC
>16|TRBV5-1|NA|TRBJ2-6|many
CASSSRASSGANVLTF
TGCGCCAGCAGCTCCAGGGCCTCATCTGGGGCCAACGTCCTGACTTTC
>14|TRBV10-1|NA|TRBJ2-7|NA
CASSIGTIDYEQYF
TGCGCCAGCTCAATCGGGACGATTGACTACGAGCAGTACTTC
>14|TRBV20-1|TRBD1|TRBJ1-6|many
CSARGGTGDIPLHF
TGCAGTGCTAGAGGGGGGACAGGGGATATCCCCCTCCACTTT
>16|TRBV5-1|NA|TRBJ1-6|many
CASSPEGVRYNSPLHF
TGCGCCAGCAGCCCGGAGGGGGTCAGATATAATTCACCCCTCCACTTT
>13|TRBV7-2|TRBD1|TRBJ1-4|many
CASSPATGRKLFF
TGTGCCAGCAGCCCCGCGACAGGGAGAAAACTGTTTTTT
>15|TRBV5-4|NA|TRBJ2-7|many
CASSLAAGPSYEQYF
TGTGCCAGCAGCTTGGCGGCAGGGCCCTCCTACGAGCAGTACTTC
>12|TRBV5-5|NA|TRBJ1-4|many
CASSWMGEKLFF
TGTGCCAGCTCCTGGATGGGTGAAAAACTGTTTTTT
>15|TRBV5-1|NA|TRBJ1-1|many
CASSLMGKMNTEAFF
TGCGCCAGCAGCTTGATGGGGAAGATGAACACTGAAGCTTTCTTT
>14|TRBV6-5|NA|TRBJ1-5|many
CASTVGEEAQPQHF
TGTGCCAGCACCGTAGGGGAGGAGGCTCAGCCCCAGCATTTT
>14|TRBV25-1|NA|TRBJ1-2|many
CASSESGFLGGYTF
TGTGCCAGCAGTGAATCAGGTTTTTTAGGTGGCTACACCTTC
>14|TRBV10-1|NA|TRBJ2-3|many
CASSSSRSTDTQYF
TGCGCCAGCAGTAGTAGTAGGAGCACAGATACGCAGTATTTT
>13|TRBV20-1|NA|TRBJ2-7|many
CSASRSHGGEQYF
TGCAGTGCTAGCAGAAGCCATGGGGGGGAGCAGTACTTC
>12|TRBV6-2/TRBV6-3|NA|TRBJ1-5|many
CASSYARQPQHF
TGTGCCAGCAGTTACGCTCGACAGCCCCAGCATTTT
>14|TRBV11-2|NA|TRBJ2-1|many
CASRPRVRRNEQFF
TGTGCCAGCAGGCCCAGGGTCCGGCGCAATGAGCAGTTCTTC
>14|TRBV12-3/TRBV12-4|TRBD1|TRBJ2-7|many
CASSFTGGWDEQYF
TGTGCCAGCAGTTTTACAGGGGGTTGGGACGAGCAGTACTTC
>16|TRBV4-1|TRBD2|TRBJ2-1|many
CASRSPGTSLNNEQFF
TGCGCCAGCAGGTCCCCCGGGACTAGTCTGAACAATGAGCAGTTCTTC
>16|TRBV18|NA|TRBJ1-5|many
CASSPTLTGAWQPQHF
TGTGCCAGCTCACCTACATTAACTGGGGCTTGGCAGCCCCAGCATTTT
>16|TRBV29-1|NA|TRBJ1-1|many
CSVGGVGGGRWTEAFF
TGCAGCGTGGGGGGGGTTGGGGGAGGCCGTTGGACTGAAGCTTTCTTT
>15|TRBV12-3/TRBV12-4|NA|TRBJ1-3|many
CASRHRDRSGNTIYF
TGTGCCAGCAGACACAGGGACCGCTCTGGAAACACCATATATTTT
>12|TRBV29-1|NA|TRBJ2-3|many
CSVGSRTDTQYF
TGCAGCGTTGGTTCTCGCACAGATACGCAGTATTTT
>15|TRBV28|TRBD2|TRBJ2-3|many
CASSSGGASTDTQYF
TGTGCCAGCAGTTCGGGGGGGGCTAGCACAGATACGCAGTATTTT
>14|TRBV7-2|NA|TRBJ2-2|many
CASSPGSGTGELFF
TGTGCCAGCAGCCCCGGGTCGGGCACCGGGGAGCTGTTTTTT
>16|TRBV7-2|TRBD2|TRBJ2-3|many
CASSFRAGGASDTQYF
TGTGCCAGCAGCTTTAGAGCCGGGGGGGCCTCAGATACGCAGTATTTT
>13|TRBV6-5|NA|TRBJ1-2|many
CASRSTGTRGYTF
TGTGCCAGCAGAAGTACCGGGACTCGGGGCTACACCTTC
>18|TRBV5-4|TRBD2|TRBJ2-5|few
CASSSPPGERGGGETQYF
TGTGCCAGCAGCTCCCCCCCCGGTGAGCGGGGAGGAGGAGAGACCCAGTACTTC
>15|TRBV20-1|TRBD1|TRBJ2-5|many
CSATRPGQGTETQYF
TGCAGTGCTACACGGCCGGGACAGGGTACGGAGACCCAGTACTTC
>15|TRBV7-9|TRBD1|TRBJ2-5|many
CASSRTGQGGETQYF
TGTGCCAGCAGCCGCACCGGACAGGGCGGGGAGACCCAGTACTTC
>14|TRBV12-3/TRBV12-4|NA|TRBJ1-1|many
CASSLVLMNTEAFF
TGTGCCAGCAGTTTAGTACTGATGAACACTGAAGCTTTCTTT